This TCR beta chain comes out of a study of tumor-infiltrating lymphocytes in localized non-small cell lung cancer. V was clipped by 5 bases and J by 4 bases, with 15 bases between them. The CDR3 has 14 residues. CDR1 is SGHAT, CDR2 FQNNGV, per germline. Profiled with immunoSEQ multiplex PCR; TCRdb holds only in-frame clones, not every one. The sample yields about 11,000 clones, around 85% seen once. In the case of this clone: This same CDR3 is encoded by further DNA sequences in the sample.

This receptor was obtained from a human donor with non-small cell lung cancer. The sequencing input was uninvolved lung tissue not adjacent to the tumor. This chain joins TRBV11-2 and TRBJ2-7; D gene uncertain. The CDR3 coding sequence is TGTGCCAGCAGCCTTGGGCCCTCTGGGTACGAGCAGTACTTC. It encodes CASSLGPSGYEQYF.